This TCR beta chain came from a study of T cell responses to AZD1222 COVID-19 vaccine (dated by TCRdb to 2020 to 2022). The study in broad terms: A total of 240 or so trial participants underwent TCR sequencing, of whom roughly 210 had received two doses of AZD1222 and approximately 25 had received two doses of the MenACWY control vaccine. Trial participants were enrolled into age subgroups of 18-55, 56-69 and 70-plus years, which contained about 150, 27 and 61 TCR-sequenced participants, respectively. Beyond this particular receptor, the publication reports: Epitopes outside the regions mutated in the B.1.351 and B.1.1.7 variants were reportedly recognized by nearly half of the unique spike-specific TCRs. Because no day 14 peak-response samples were available, the repertoires could be characterized only after the peak T cell response. Participants were mostly white British, with more females than males. The authors suggested clonal diversity may have been underestimated. The whole spike protein was spanned by vaccine-associated CD4 TCRs, and dominant responses were seen in regions 160-218 and 743-854. Conclusions about previously exposed vaccinees were limited because only six or seven AZD1222 recipients were SARS-CoV-2 seropositive at baseline. After two AZD1222 doses, both the breadth and the depth of spike-specific TCRs were significantly higher than at day 0 and than in MenACWY recipients. In the small 56-69-year group, the increase in depth fell short of significance, most likely because of low power.

The sample's time point label is to be understood as: about 28 days (+/-7) after the second vaccine dose. Because spike-specific TCR depth and breadth did not differ between the two schedules, AZD1222 recipients who got a second dose at roughly 4 weeks were pooled with those who got a second dose at roughly 12 weeks. Vaccinee samples were obtained from the UK trials COV001 and COV002, which included a single-blind randomized controlled phase 2/3 trial of AZD1222 (ChAdOx1 nCoV-19) in healthy adults. For TCRbeta chain sequencing, PBMC samples were collected from trial participants at day 0 and at day 28 after the second dose. As concerns this clone: Which antigen it targets is not known. Per-nucleotide qualities are absent, and no much larger clonotype sits a single base away.

The CDR3 numbers 14 residues from cysteine through phenylalanine. Solely the CDR3 DNA is kept, with 42 bases framed from the first base. V loses 11 bases of germline sequence and J loses 4 bases, and the interval between the two ends is 17 bases. CDR1 and CDR2 (MNHEY, SVGAGI) derive from the germline V gene. The CDR3 regions of human TCRbeta chains were analyzed by immunosequencing. The authors processed their data as follows. Repertoire TCRs were matched against a reference library of SARS-CoV-2-specific TCRs generated with the MIRA antigen-specificity platform. Breadth meant the fraction of unique TCRs that were SARS-CoV-2-associated, whereas depth meant the fraction of total T cells that were SARS-CoV-2-associated. Using the MIRA data, each spike-specific TCR was mapped to the spike region that the TCR reacts to and placed in a CD4 or CD8 class. Log10-transformed breadth and depth values were compared by one-way ANOVA with Sidak's multiple comparisons tests. Entries here come from immuneACCESS through TCRdb and include only in-frame sequences with V and J called. Some clones fail to appear in such tables; in the studies checked, an unresolved V gene covers under half of the shortfall, and the cause of the remainder is unknown. The V and J calls and clone size were taken over from that table, and D and trimming were inferred from the DNA. The sample data list 150,000 to 200,000 clones, and about 91% of these were observed just once. The ten largest clones capture roughly 1.4% of the sample.

This material consisted of peripheral blood, taken 28 days after the second AZD1222 dose. The V and J genes are TRBV6-5 and TRBJ2-2; TRBD1 is a weak D gene call, 6 bases matching. This sequence originates from an adult who received the AZD1222 COVID-19 vaccine. The CDR3 protein is CAGGQPRLTGELFF. The DNA sequence reads TGTGCCGGTGGACAGCCTAGACTCACCGGGGAGCTGTTTTTT.